This is a list of T cell receptor beta chains from one sample in a study of spatial heterogeneity in lung cancer. A single record per CDR3 protein comes from TCRdb applying MiXCR to the 5' RACE reads. The table records 20,000 to 30,000 distinct CDR3 sequences, under 10% of them present only once. Source: lung tumor tissue, taken at surgery. The receptors come from a male donor with early-stage non-small cell lung cancer. Each CDR3 is given without its conserved first and last residue.

j_gene | v_gene | CDR3aa
TRBJ2-3 | TRBV7-2 | ASSSLTDTQY
TRBJ2-2 | TRBV4-2 | ASTAGRQGNTGELF
TRBJ1-2 | TRBV9 | ASSNEGRYGYT
TRBJ1-5 | TRBV20-1 | SATGTGGPHSNQPQH
TRBJ2-1 | TRBV20-1 | SARGNRGSYNEQF
TRBJ2-7 | TRBV28 | ASSLQGQGAREQY
TRBJ1-5 | TRBV6-1 | ASRQTTEPQH
TRBJ1-6 | TRBV6-6 | ANSQYLGDYNSPLH
TRBJ2-3 | TRBV24-1 | ATSGGFRTDTQY
TRBJ1-6 | TRBV6-2/TRBV6-3 | ASSPNLQAGAPLH
TRBJ1-4 | TRBV7-8 | ASSPFRMRGRTTNEKLF
TRBJ1-1 | TRBV20-1 | SAGGPTLGTAEAF
TRBJ2-2 | TRBV6-7 | ASSYRSQDLAHTMNTGELF
TRBJ2-7 | TRBV5-4 | ASSLVGEQAGEY
TRBJ2-3 | TRBV5-1 | ASSLSRQGGTDTQY
TRBJ2-2 | TRBV7-9 | ASSLGTMQTGELF
TRBJ2-3 | TRBV7-8 | ASSLEFRGGADTQY
TRBJ1-6 | TRBV5-4 | ASSPRRDNSPLH
TRBJ2-5 | TRBV7-9 | ASSPGGASQETQY
TRBJ2-7 | TRBV9 | ASSDGRGNEQY
TRBJ1-2 | TRBV27 | ASSSKGYGYT
TRBJ1-5 | TRBV7-9 | ASSPLNGPNQPQH
TRBJ2-7 | TRBV30 | AWRSGGAYEQY
TRBJ2-5 | TRBV4-2 | ASSPYLSGEETQY
TRBJ1-1 | TRBV4-2 | ASTRDRGPPMNTEAF
TRBJ2-5 | TRBV27 | ASSPPGYETQY
TRBJ2-7 | TRBV27 | ASRLLEDRYDEQY
TRBJ2-7 | TRBV3-1 | ASSQSRAGEQY
TRBJ2-7 | TRBV13 | ASISVASGVYEQY
TRBJ2-7 | TRBV3-1 | ARNGGSGSFSEQY